This TCR beta chain was identified during a study of T cells after yellow fever vaccination. The CDR3 sequence is 15 residues long. The V gene end was trimmed by 5 bases and the J gene end by 4 bases; junction bases not matched to a gene: 8. Germline V gene data show CDR1 as SEHNR and CDR2 as FQNEAQ (reference sequence). They built TCR cDNA with 5'RACE template switching, a step that put in a universal primer site and UMIs. TCRdb used MiXCR to reprocess the 5' RACE reads, holding one entry per CDR3 protein. The sample holds some 250,000 distinct CDR3 sequences, about 7.1% seen once. Overall study results and limits: Reappearing after the booster were most of the clones from primary vaccination (96% CD4, about 88% CD8). Sorted repertoires could include abundant contaminating clonotypes from bulk cells.

This clonotype was counted a few times. The antigen is not known. This specimen was CD4+ T cells sorted from PBMCs, taken 15 days after the yellow fever booster vaccination. This receptor was taken from a man aged 25-45 years who received the YFV17D yellow fever vaccine. V usage is TRBV7-9 and J usage is TRBJ2-3, with TRBD1 identical over 8 bases. The CDR3 here is CASSRLGQGPDTQYF. The DNA of the CDR3 is TGTGCCAGCAGCAGATTAGGACAGGGTCCAGATACGCAGTATTTT.